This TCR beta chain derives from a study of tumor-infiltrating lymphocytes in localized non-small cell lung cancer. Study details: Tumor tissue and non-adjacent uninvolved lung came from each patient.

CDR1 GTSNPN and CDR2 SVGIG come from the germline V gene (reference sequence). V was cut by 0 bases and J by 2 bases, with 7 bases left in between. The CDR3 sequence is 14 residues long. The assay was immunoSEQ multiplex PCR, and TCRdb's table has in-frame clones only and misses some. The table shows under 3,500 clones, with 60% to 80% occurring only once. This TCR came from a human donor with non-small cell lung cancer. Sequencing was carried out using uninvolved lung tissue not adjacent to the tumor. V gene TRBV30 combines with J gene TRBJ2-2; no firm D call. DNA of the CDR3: TGTGCCTGGAGTGTGACTCCCAACACCGGGGAGCTGTTTTTT. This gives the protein CAWSVTPNTGELFF.